This TCR beta chain was obtained from a study of shared clonotypes between healthy human individuals (dated by TCRdb to the early 2020s). General notes on the study: Two women and a few men aged 18 to 49 years were included in the cohort. For each donor, CD4 naive and CD4 memory were each run on three plates, CD8 naive on two plates, and CD8 memory on one plate. Blood TCR repertoires of 5 or 6 healthy adults were deeply sequenced to estimate repertoire size and the extent of clonotype sharing between individuals. Per donor, leukapheresis produced somewhere between about 0.8 and 9 billion PBMCs. To increase sequencing depth and limit assay-specific biases, TCR repertoire library preparation and sequencing were carried out by different laboratories using diverse techniques.

Study-level results and caveats: Compared with non-shared clonotypes, the clonotypes found in all four sorted-subset donors had higher generation probabilities. When a handful of donors were compared, the shared fraction of clonotypes was around 5% for naive CD4, around 3.5% for naive CD8, 2.3% for memory CD4, and 0.4% for memory CD8. Pairwise subsampling indicated that sequencing depth was expected to affect the degree of clonotype sharing among donors. The genetic and exposure-history diversity represented was limited by the small number of donors. Estimated clonotype richness was generally larger for naive than for memory subsets. Sampling was limited to blood, and TCR repertoires in tissue likely differ from TCR repertoires in blood. Incomplete sequencing was indicated by rarefaction of sorted-subset datasets, despite the large sequencing depth.

Using the deep immunoSEQ assay, multiplex PCR amplified TCR CDR3 regions from genomic DNA. For each cell subset, the extracted genomic DNA was distributed evenly across all wells of several immunoSEQ 96-well plates, and each plate served as one replicate. For sorted subsets, each replicate PCR was loaded with about 0.2 ug genomic DNA, equivalent to 30,000 or so T cell genomes. The purified libraries were quantified using a Qubit 3.0 fluorometer, sized with a Bioanalyzer 2100, and then quantified again using the KAPA Library Quantification kit. Every immunoSEQ 96-well plate was sequenced on a separate single-read 150-cycle Illumina NextSeq 550 flow cell. The paper's processing steps were these. Because only junctional sequences without quality scores were contained in the immunoSEQ output, filtering matching that applied to full-length reads could not be performed. To assign V/J genes and CDR3, sequences were annotated using PyIR, a Python wrapper for IgBLAST v1.9, with IMGT germline references. Reads were removed for weak V/J assignments (E-value above 1e-6), missing CDR3, stop codons, out-of-frame junctions, or ambiguous translated residues. A V3J clonotype was defined by an identical inferred V gene, J gene, and CDR3 amino acid sequence. Percentage overlap between repertoires was calculated by dividing the number of shared unique clonotypes by the size of the smaller repertoire. Richness of each repertoire was evaluated using RTK rarefaction, the Chao1 estimator, and Recon v2.1 estimates of unobserved clonotypes. Generation probabilities were computed with OLGA for all TCRbeta clonotypes obtained by the gDNA method from a few donors. This is the immuneACCESS table as TCRdb keeps it, with only in-frame sequences that have V and J called. A part of the clones is gone; compared with another copy, unresolved V genes explain less than half, and the rest is unexplained. V, J and clone size reflect that table, while D and trimming were determined from the DNA. In all, the sample holds a few hundred thousand clones, and approximately 97% of those were seen once. The ten largest clones add up to 0.055% to 0.07% of the sample.

Relative to germline, V is missing 6 bases and J is missing 4 bases, with 9 bases of the junction outside any gene match. In the germline V gene, CDR1 corresponds to SNHLY and CDR2 to FYNNEI. Spanning cysteine to phenylalanine, the CDR3 consists of 15 amino acids. This entry keeps only the CDR3 DNA: 45 bases, framed from base 1. Healthy HIV-negative adults with no recently reported acute infections or vaccinations were included as donors. Every donor was a Caucasian adult living in Nashville, Tennessee, USA. CD4+ T cells were enriched through magnetic negative selection, after which naive cells were positively selected on CD45RA and the remaining negative fraction served as the memory subset. After blood collection by leukapheresis, PBMCs were isolated using Ficoll-Histopaque density gradient centrifugation and then cryopreserved in the vapor phase of liquid nitrogen. Purity and quantity of every magnetically sorted T cell population were checked by analytical flow cytometry. Each sorted fraction had its genomic DNA isolated and then quantified by UV absorbance on a Nanodrop 2000c.

A word on this clone: Its antigen is not yet known. Base qualities are not at hand, and no much larger clone is one base apart.

The rearranged chain carries TRBV2 and TRBJ2-7; 10 bases in the middle match TRBD2. The TCR sequence derives from a woman in her twenties or thirties in good health. Sequenced material: naive CD4+ T cells sorted from blood. The cell subset or site label, read with the paper, signifies: CD45RA+ positively selected. In nucleotide form, the sequence is TGTGCCAGCAGGGATCTGACTAGCGGGTTATACGAGCAGTACTTC. It translates to CASRDLTSGLYEQYF. The CDR3, completed at both ends by the reference TRBV2 and TRBJ2-7 genes, gives the full variable domain EPEVTQTPSHQVTQMGQEVILRCVPISNHLYFYWYRQILGQKVEFLVSFYNNEISEKSEIFDDQFSVERPDGSNFTLKIRSTKLEDSAMYFCASRDLTSGLYEQYFGPGTRLTVT.